One sample yielded the 8 T cell receptor beta chains listed below, sequenced in a study of OX40 agonist ivuxolimab in advanced cancers. The repertoire was sequenced with immunoSEQ multiplex PCR; TCRdb's copy has only in-frame clones and lacks some. The table records roughly 100,000 clones, approximately 85% of them present only once. The specimen was CD4+ or CD8+ T cells sorted from blood, collected in a trial of the OX40 agonist ivuxolimab. These receptors all stem from an adult with an advanced solid tumor such as melanoma, head and neck, liver or kidney cancer.

The rearrangement joins TRBV19 to TRBJ1-3; a weak D match, TRBD1 (6 bases). Looked up from germline, CDR1 is LNHDA and CDR2 is SQIVND (reference sequence). Trimming stripped 2 bases from V and 9 bases from J, with 17 bases between. The CDR3 totals 15 residues. CDR3 DNA: TGTGCCAGTAGTATACCGGGGAGGGGAGGGGGCACCATATATTTT. Protein: CASSIPGRGGGTIYF.

The chain employs TRBV5-1 and TRBJ2-2; 9 nucleotides agree with TRBD1. V gave up 0 bases and J gave up 4 bases; unmatched junction bases: 7. The CDR3 is 17 residues long. CDR1 SGHRS and CDR2 YFSETQ come from the germline V gene. CDR3 DNA: TGCGCCAGCAGCTTGGACTGGGACAGGGCAGGCACCGGGGAGCTGTTTTTT. Amino acids: CASSLDWDRAGTGELFF.

The chain carries TRBV6-5 and TRBJ1-1; 7 positions agree with TRBD1. The CDR3 runs to 14 residues. V trimming: 2 bases; J trimming: 4 bases; junction bases outside the gene matches: 4. Germline V gives CDR1 MNHEY, CDR2 SVGAGI. Written as DNA, the CDR3 is TGTGCCAGCAGTTACCAGACAGGGTCCACTGAAGCTTTCTTT. Translated: CASSYQTGSTEAFF.

The rearrangement links TRBV9 to TRBJ2-1, with D perhaps matching TRBD2 (6 bases). V was clipped by 4 bases and J by 3 bases, with 17 bases between them. The CDR3 is 16 amino acids. The germline gives CDR1 SGDLS, CDR2 YYNGEE. This CDR3 reads CASSLHSGTGYNEQFF. The CDR3 DNA sequence: TGTGCCAGCAGCTTACACTCCGGGACTGGCTACAATGAGCAGTTCTTC.

The rearrangement uses TRBV29-1 and TRBJ2-1; TRBD2 matches at 9 bases. Germline V gene data show CDR1 as SQVTM and CDR2 as ANQGSEA. The CDR3 runs 14 residues. Losses at the gene ends were 4 bases for V and 4 bases for J; bases not matched to a gene: 5. The CDR3 nucleotides are TGCAGCGTTGCAATAGCGGGGGAATACAATGAGCAGTTCTTC. Protein: CSVAIAGEYNEQFF.

The J gene is TRBJ2-5, the V gene TRBV27; D may be TRBD2 (6 bases). The CDR3 is 16 amino acids. V was clipped by 2 bases and J by 11 bases, with 24 bases between them. CDR1 and CDR2 (germline): MNHEY, SMNVEV (reference sequence). In DNA, the CDR3 is TGTGCCAGCAGTTTAATGTCGGCGTCGGGGGTTTATGAGCAGTACTTC. This encodes CASSLMSASGVYEQYF.

The V gene is TRBV19, the J gene TRBJ2-2; no clear D gene. V was trimmed by 8 bases and J by 5 bases, leaving 9 bases between them. The CDR3 runs 12 residues. CDR1 and CDR2 (germline): LNHDA, SQIVND (reference sequence). The CDR3 sequence is CASRVGTGELFF. For the CDR3, the DNA is TGTGCCAGTCGAGTAGGTACCGGGGAGCTGTTTTTT. The complete variable domain, with remaining parts taken from reference TRBV19 and TRBJ2-2, reads DGGITQSPKYLFRKEGQNVTLSCEQNLNHDAMYWYRQDPGQGLRLIYYSQIVNDFQKGDIAEGYSVSREKKESFPLTVTSAQKNPTAFYLCASRVGTGELFFGEGSRLTVL.

The CDR3 bases are TGTGCCAGCAGCCAAGGAGGCTGGGAGCAGTACTTC. This sequence encodes CASSQGGWEQYF. The gene calls are TRBV14 and TRBJ2-7, with D unclear. V was pared by 1 base and J by 7 bases, with 8 bases between. This CDR3 contains 12 residues. Germline CDR1 and CDR2: SGHDN and FVKESK.